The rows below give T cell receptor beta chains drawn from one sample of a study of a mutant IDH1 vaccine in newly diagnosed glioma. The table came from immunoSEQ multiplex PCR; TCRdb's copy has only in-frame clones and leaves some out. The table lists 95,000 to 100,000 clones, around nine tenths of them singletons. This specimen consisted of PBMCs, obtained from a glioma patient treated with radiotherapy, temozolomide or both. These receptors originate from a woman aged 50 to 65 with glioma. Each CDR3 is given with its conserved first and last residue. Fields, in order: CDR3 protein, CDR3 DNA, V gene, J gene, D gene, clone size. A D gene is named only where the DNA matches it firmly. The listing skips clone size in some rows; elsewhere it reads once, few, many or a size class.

cdr3_aa: CASRASGRPNYEQYF
cdr3_nt: TGTGCCAGCAGGGCTAGCGGGAGGCCTAACTACGAGCAGTACTTC
v_call: TRBV6-1
j_call: TRBJ2-7
d_call: TRBD2
clone_size: -

cdr3_aa: CASSARGPSYEQYF
cdr3_nt: TGTGCCAGCAGTGCCCGCGGACCCTCCTACGAGCAGTACTTC
v_call: TRBV2
j_call: TRBJ2-7
d_call: -
clone_size: -

cdr3_aa: CASSGSPAGGGEQYF
cdr3_nt: TGTGCCAGCTCGGGGTCCCCAGCGGGAGGAGGCGAGCAGTACTTC
v_call: TRBV18
j_call: TRBJ2-7
d_call: TRBD2
clone_size: once

cdr3_aa: CSARGPYEQYF
cdr3_nt: TGCAGTGCTAGAGGCCCCTACGAGCAGTACTTC
v_call: TRBV20-1
j_call: TRBJ2-7
d_call: -
clone_size: -

cdr3_aa: CASSFYDSGSPGELFF
cdr3_nt: TGTGCCAGCAGCTTTTACGATAGCGGGAGCCCCGGGGAGCTGTTTTTT
v_call: TRBV11-1
j_call: TRBJ2-2
d_call: TRBD2
clone_size: -

cdr3_aa: CASSYGTSGGEQYF
cdr3_nt: TGTGCCAGCAGTTATGGGACTAGCGGAGGAGAGCAGTACTTC
v_call: TRBV6-5
j_call: TRBJ2-7
d_call: TRBD2
clone_size: -

cdr3_aa: CASSLDRAYEQYF
cdr3_nt: TGTGCCAGCAGTTTGGACAGGGCCTACGAGCAGTACTTC
v_call: TRBV28
j_call: TRBJ2-7
d_call: TRBD1
clone_size: -

cdr3_aa: CASRSPGLQETQYF
cdr3_nt: TGTGCCAGCAGATCTCCGGGGCTTCAAGAGACCCAGTACTTC
v_call: TRBV28
j_call: TRBJ2-5
d_call: -
clone_size: -

cdr3_aa: CASRAGTGVAGYTF
cdr3_nt: TGTGCCAGCAGGGCCGGGACAGGGGTAGCTGGCTACACCTTC
v_call: TRBV2
j_call: TRBJ1-2
d_call: TRBD1
clone_size: -

cdr3_aa: CASRNSNQPQHF
cdr3_nt: TGTGCCAGCAGAAATAGCAATCAGCCCCAGCATTTT
v_call: TRBV28
j_call: TRBJ1-5
d_call: -
clone_size: -

cdr3_aa: CASSLQGAGNTIYF
cdr3_nt: TGCGCCAGCAGCTTGCAGGGTGCCGGAAACACCATATATTTT
v_call: TRBV5-1
j_call: TRBJ1-3
d_call: -
clone_size: -

cdr3_aa: CASSRGLAGGLIGEQFF
cdr3_nt: TGTGCCAGCAGCCGGGGACTAGCGGGAGGGCTAATTGGTGAGCAGTTCTTC
v_call: TRBV28
j_call: TRBJ2-1
d_call: TRBD2
clone_size: -

cdr3_aa: CASSLGQGIYGYTF
cdr3_nt: TGTGCCAGCAGCTTAGGACAGGGCATCTATGGCTACACCTTC
v_call: TRBV13
j_call: TRBJ1-2
d_call: -
clone_size: -

cdr3_aa: CASSPEQSTDTQYF
cdr3_nt: TGCGCCAGCAGCCCTGAGCAGAGCACAGATACGCAGTATTTT
v_call: TRBV5-1
j_call: TRBJ2-3
d_call: -
clone_size: -

cdr3_aa: CASSVVGGTDTQYF
cdr3_nt: TGTGCCAGCAGCGTAGTAGGTGGCACAGATACGCAGTATTTT
v_call: TRBV9
j_call: TRBJ2-3
d_call: -
clone_size: -

cdr3_aa: CASRPPGEAQYF
cdr3_nt: TGTGCCAGCAGACCTCCAGGAGAGGCCCAGTACTTC
v_call: TRBV6-5
j_call: TRBJ2-5
d_call: -
clone_size: -

cdr3_aa: CASTDTGLGKNIQYF
cdr3_nt: TGTGCCAGCACCGACACGGGGCTCGGCAAAAACATTCAGTACTTC
v_call: TRBV6-6
j_call: TRBJ2-4
d_call: -
clone_size: -

cdr3_aa: CASSQGQDQPQHF
cdr3_nt: TGTGCCAGCAGCCAGGGACAGGATCAGCCCCAGCATTTT
v_call: TRBV4-2
j_call: TRBJ1-5
d_call: TRBD1
clone_size: -

cdr3_aa: CASSLQREGREQYF
cdr3_nt: TGTGCCAGCAGCTTACAGCGGGAGGGCCGCGAGCAGTACTTC
v_call: TRBV11-2
j_call: TRBJ2-7
d_call: TRBD2
clone_size: -

cdr3_aa: CASSYGDMGPQHF
cdr3_nt: TGTGCCAGCAGTTATGGGGACATGGGGCCCCAGCATTTT
v_call: TRBV6-5
j_call: TRBJ1-5
d_call: -
clone_size: few

cdr3_aa: CASSYGSSYNEQFF
cdr3_nt: TGTGCCAGCAGTTACGGGAGCTCCTACAATGAGCAGTTCTTC
v_call: TRBV27
j_call: TRBJ2-1
d_call: -
clone_size: -

cdr3_aa: CASSQDREAFF
cdr3_nt: TGTGCCAGCAGTCAAGACAGGGAAGCTTTCTTT
v_call: TRBV6-6
j_call: TRBJ1-1
d_call: -
clone_size: few

cdr3_aa: CATSRDLASGHNEQFF
cdr3_nt: TGTGCCACCAGCAGAGATCTCGCTAGCGGTCACAATGAGCAGTTCTTC
v_call: TRBV15
j_call: TRBJ2-1
d_call: TRBD2
clone_size: -

cdr3_aa: CASSLAGGNTEAFF
cdr3_nt: TGTGCCAGCAGCTTGGCAGGGGGAAACACTGAAGCTTTCTTT
v_call: TRBV5-4
j_call: TRBJ1-1
d_call: TRBD1
clone_size: -

cdr3_aa: CASSLNRGNTEAFF
cdr3_nt: TGTGCCAGCAGCTTAAACAGGGGTAACACTGAAGCTTTCTTT
v_call: TRBV7-2
j_call: TRBJ1-1
d_call: TRBD1
clone_size: -

cdr3_aa: CASSFDRHTGELFF
cdr3_nt: TGTGCCAGCAGCTTCGACAGACACACCGGGGAGCTGTTTTTT
v_call: TRBV14
j_call: TRBJ2-2
d_call: -
clone_size: -

cdr3_aa: CASSSWTGGLSGANVLTF
cdr3_nt: TGTGCCAGCAGCTCTTGGACAGGGGGCCTCTCTGGGGCCAACGTCCTGACTTTC
v_call: TRBV7-9
j_call: TRBJ2-6
d_call: TRBD1
clone_size: -

cdr3_aa: CASSVDGWTEAFF
cdr3_nt: TGCGCCAGCAGTGTGGACGGCTGGACTGAAGCTTTCTTT
v_call: TRBV10-2
j_call: TRBJ1-1
d_call: -
clone_size: -

cdr3_aa: CAISESSDNEQFF
cdr3_nt: TGTGCCATCAGTGAGTCGAGCGACAATGAGCAGTTCTTC
v_call: TRBV10-3
j_call: TRBJ2-1
d_call: -
clone_size: -

cdr3_aa: CASSPPGLAGGVYNEQFF
cdr3_nt: TGTGCCAGCTCACCACCGGGACTAGCGGGAGGAGTCTACAATGAGCAGTTCTTC
v_call: TRBV18
j_call: TRBJ2-1
d_call: TRBD2
clone_size: -

cdr3_aa: CASSRGGYSYEQYF
cdr3_nt: TGCGCCAGCAGCCGAGGGGGTTACTCCTACGAGCAGTACTTC
v_call: TRBV5-1
j_call: TRBJ2-7
d_call: -
clone_size: -

cdr3_aa: CASSHGTGWQETQYF
cdr3_nt: TGCGCCAGCAGCCACGGGACAGGGTGGCAAGAGACCCAGTACTTC
v_call: TRBV4-1
j_call: TRBJ2-5
d_call: TRBD1
clone_size: -

cdr3_aa: CASTSTWGTNEKLFF
cdr3_nt: TGTGCCAGCACCTCAACGTGGGGAACTAATGAAAAACTGTTTTTT
v_call: TRBV6-5
j_call: TRBJ1-4
d_call: -
clone_size: -